Listed here are 9 T cell receptor beta chains from one sample, sequenced in a study of blood T cell repertoires in COVID-19 (dated by TCRdb to 2019 to 2021). The library was prepared using the immunoSEQ multiplex PCR assay. The source is immuneACCESS, and TCRdb retained only in-frame sequences with V and J called. Part of the clones is not carried over; for the studies checked, unresolved V genes explain less than half of this, and the remainder is unexplained. In all, the sample holds about 280,000 clones, and 86% of those were seen once. Roughly 14% of the sample is in the top ten clones. Sequencing was carried out using peripheral blood. Every receptor here comes from a woman in her 70s with COVID-19, enrolled during active disease.

This chain joins TRBV5-1 and TRBJ1-1, with D unclear. V lost 0 bases to trimming and J lost 6 bases, with 12 bases between them. This CDR3 is built from 14 residues. Germline V gene data show CDR1 as SGHRS and CDR2 as YFSETQ. The CDR3 sequence: CASSLVGGHPEAFF. In DNA, the CDR3 is TGCGCCAGCAGCTTGGTGGGAGGCCACCCTGAAGCTTTCTTT. Full variable domain (remainder filled in from reference TRBV5-1 and TRBJ1-1): KAGVTQTPRYLIKTRGQQVTLSCSPISGHRSVSWYQQTPGQGLQFLFEYFSETQRNKGNFPGRFSGRQFSNSRSEMNVSTLELGDSALYLCASSLVGGHPEAFFGQGTRLTVV.

J is TRBJ1-2 and V is TRBV19, with 10 bases that match TRBD1. The CDR3 runs 15 residues. The germline gives CDR1 LNHDA, CDR2 SQIVND (reference sequence). Trimming took 3 bases from V and 8 from J; bases not matched to a gene: 9. In DNA form, the CDR3 reads TGTGCCAGTAGTATCCTCCCCCGGGACAGGGGAGGCTACACCTTC. Amino acids: CASSILPRDRGGYTF.

This clone was picked up one time. The chain is built from TRBV18 and TRBJ1-5; no reliable D call. The ends were cut back, 6 bases at V and 9 bases at J, with 12 bases in the middle. Germline V gene lookup returns CDR1 KGHSH and CDR2 LQKENI. The CDR3 length is 12 residues. This CDR3 reads CASSDGSGPQHF. The CDR3 DNA reads as TGTGCCAGCTCGGATGGTTCAGGGCCCCAGCATTTT.

The chain recombines TRBV12-3 or TRBV12-4 with TRBJ1-1, with a weak D call TRBD1 (5 bases). V lost 10 bases and J 8 bases, leaving 14 bases between the germline ends. The CDR3 totals 11 residues. Here the CDR3 reads CATKRAGEAFF. In DNA, the CDR3 is TGTGCCACCAAACGGGCAGGGGAAGCTTTCTTT.

This clone was detected only once. The chain joins TRBV6-5 to TRBJ1-1; D unresolved. This CDR3 contains 13 residues. Germline CDR1 MNHEY, CDR2 SVGAGI. Trimming shortened V by 8 bases and J by 5 bases, and 15 bases separated the two germline ends. CDR3 DNA: TGTGCCAGCTGGAGGGTCGGAGAAACTGAAGCTTTCTTT. It yields the protein CASWRVGETEAFF.

The rearrangement joins TRBV29-1 to TRBJ2-3; 9 bases agree with TRBD2. The CDR3 spans 15 residues. The V gene's germline CDR1 is SQVTM and CDR2 ANQGSEA. With 4 bases clipped from V and 3 bases from J, the junction kept 8 bases outside the gene matches. As DNA, the CDR3 is TGCAGCGTTGTGCGGTTTAGCGGGGGAACAGATACGCAGTATTTT. This gives the protein CSVVRFSGGTDTQYF.

This clone was seen a few times. The rearrangement uses TRBV2 and TRBJ2-7, with TRBD2 identical over 11 bases. Germline V gene lookup returns CDR1 SNHLY and CDR2 FYNNEI. This CDR3 contains 16 residues. Germline trimming cut 7 bases from V and 6 bases from J; bases unmatched to any gene: 14. The CDR3: CASTLGTSGGSSEQYF. The DNA for the CDR3 is TGTGCCAGCACCCTCGGAACTAGCGGGGGTAGTAGCGAGCAGTACTTC.

This clone has only one observation. The J gene is TRBJ2-7, the V gene TRBV28; unclear D gene. Germline assignment: CDR1 MDHEN and CDR2 SYDVKM. The V end was cut by 2 bases, the J end by 1 base, with 12 bases between. The CDR3 is made up of 15 amino acids. Here the CDR3 DNA reads TGTGCCAGCAGTTTAGCACAGACCCTATCCTACGAGCAGTACTTC. Translating gives CASSLAQTLSYEQYF.

J is TRBJ2-7 and V is TRBV3-1 (or the pseudogene TRBV3-2), with 12 bases that match TRBD2. The CDR3 runs 15 residues. From germline, CDR1 is LGHDT and CDR2 YNNKEL (reference sequence). The V segment lost 6 bases and the J segment 2 bases; nucleotides outside the gene matches: 5. The DNA of the CDR3 is TGTGCCAGCAGTTTCGGACTAGCGGGGACCTACGAGCAGTACTTC. Its protein product is CASSFGLAGTYEQYF.